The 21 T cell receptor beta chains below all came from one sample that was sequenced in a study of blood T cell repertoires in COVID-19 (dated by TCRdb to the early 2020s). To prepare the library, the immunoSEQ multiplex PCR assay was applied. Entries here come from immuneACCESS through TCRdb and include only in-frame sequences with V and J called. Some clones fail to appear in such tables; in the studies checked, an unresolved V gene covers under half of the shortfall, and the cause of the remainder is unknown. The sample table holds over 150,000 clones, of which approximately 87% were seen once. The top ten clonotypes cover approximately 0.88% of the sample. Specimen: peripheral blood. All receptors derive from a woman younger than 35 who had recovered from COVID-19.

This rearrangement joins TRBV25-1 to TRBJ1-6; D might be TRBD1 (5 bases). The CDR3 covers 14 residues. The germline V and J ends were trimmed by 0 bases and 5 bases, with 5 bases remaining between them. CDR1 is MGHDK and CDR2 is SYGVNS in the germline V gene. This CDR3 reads CASSEYRDNSPLHF. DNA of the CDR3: TGTGCCAGCAGTGAATACAGGGATAATTCACCCCTCCACTTT.

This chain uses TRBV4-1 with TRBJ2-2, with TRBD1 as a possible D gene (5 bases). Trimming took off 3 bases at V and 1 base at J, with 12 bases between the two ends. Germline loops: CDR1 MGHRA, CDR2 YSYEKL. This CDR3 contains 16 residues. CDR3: CASSQLVTGNTGELFF. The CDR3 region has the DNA TGCGCCAGCAGCCAGCTAGTAACAGGGAACACCGGGGAGCTGTTTTTT.

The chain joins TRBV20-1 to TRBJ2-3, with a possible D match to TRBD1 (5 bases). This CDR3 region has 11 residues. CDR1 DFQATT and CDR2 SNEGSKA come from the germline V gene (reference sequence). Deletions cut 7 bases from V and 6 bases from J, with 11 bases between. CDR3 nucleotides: TGCAGTGGGTCAGGGCGGGATACGCAGTATTTT. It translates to CSGSGRDTQYF.

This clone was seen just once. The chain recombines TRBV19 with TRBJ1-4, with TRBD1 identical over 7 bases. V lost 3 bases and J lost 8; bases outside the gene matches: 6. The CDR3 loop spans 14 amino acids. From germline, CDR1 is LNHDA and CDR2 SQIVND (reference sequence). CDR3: CASSIGQAAEKLFF. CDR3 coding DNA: TGTGCCAGTAGTATCGGACAGGCGGCCGAAAAACTGTTTTTT. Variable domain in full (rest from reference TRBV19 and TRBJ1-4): DGGITQSPKYLFRKEGQNVTLSCEQNLNHDAMYWYRQDPGQGLRLIYYSQIVNDFQKGDIAEGYSVSREKKESFPLTVTSAQKNPTAFYLCASSIGQAAEKLFFGSGTQLSVL.

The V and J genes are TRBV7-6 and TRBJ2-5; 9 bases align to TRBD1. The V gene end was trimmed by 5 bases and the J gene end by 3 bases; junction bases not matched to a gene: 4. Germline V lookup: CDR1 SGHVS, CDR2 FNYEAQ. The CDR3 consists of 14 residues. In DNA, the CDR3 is TGTGCCAGCAGCCCCCGGACAGGGGAAGAGACCCAGTACTTC. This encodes CASSPRTGEETQYF.

For the CDR3, the DNA is TGTGCCAGTAGTGCTACACAGGGTCATAATTCACCCCTCCACTTT. Its translation: CASSATQGHNSPLHF. The chain has TRBV19 and TRBJ1-6, with a weak D call TRBD1 (6 bases). The CDR3 runs to 15 residues. Trimming shortened V by 5 bases and J by 5 bases, and 13 bases separated the two germline ends. Germline V lookup: CDR1 LNHDA, CDR2 SQIVND (reference sequence).

In nucleotides, the CDR3 is TGTGCCTGGAGTGAGGACACCTACGAGCAGTACGTC. Protein product: CAWSEDTYEQYV. This rearrangement joins TRBV30 to TRBJ2-7; a weak D match, TRBD1 (5 bases). The CDR3 sequence is 12 residues long. Germline CDR1 reads GTSNPN; CDR2 reads SVGIG (reference sequence). The V end lost 1 base, the J end lost 2 bases, and 6 bases lay between the germline ends.

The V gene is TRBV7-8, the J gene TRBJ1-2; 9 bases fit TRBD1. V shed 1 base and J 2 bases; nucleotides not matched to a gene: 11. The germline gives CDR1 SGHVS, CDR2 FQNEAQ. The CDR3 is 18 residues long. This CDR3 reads CASSLGWGQGVGNYGYTF. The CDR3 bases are TGTGCCAGCAGCTTAGGTTGGGGACAGGGAGTAGGGAACTATGGCTACACCTTC.

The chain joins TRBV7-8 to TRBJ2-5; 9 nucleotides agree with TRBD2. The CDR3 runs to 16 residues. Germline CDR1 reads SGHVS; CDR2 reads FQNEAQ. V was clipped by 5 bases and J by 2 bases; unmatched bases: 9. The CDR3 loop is CASSRAGGGGQETQYF. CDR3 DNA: TGTGCCAGCAGCCGAGCGGGGGGCGGGGGTCAAGAGACCCAGTACTTC.

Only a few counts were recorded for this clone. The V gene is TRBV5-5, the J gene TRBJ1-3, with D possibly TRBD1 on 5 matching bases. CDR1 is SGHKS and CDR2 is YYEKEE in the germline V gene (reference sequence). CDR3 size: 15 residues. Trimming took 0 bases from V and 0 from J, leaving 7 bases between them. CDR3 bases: TGTGCCAGCAGCTTGGGACAGAGCTCTGGAAACACCATATATTTT. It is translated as CASSLGQSSGNTIYF.

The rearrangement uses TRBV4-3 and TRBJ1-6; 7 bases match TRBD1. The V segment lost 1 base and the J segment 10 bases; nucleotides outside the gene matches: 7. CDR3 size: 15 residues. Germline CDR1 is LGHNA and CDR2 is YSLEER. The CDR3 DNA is TGCGCCAGCAGCCAAGGTCCCAGGGGGACCTCACCCCTCCACTTT. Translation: CASSQGPRGTSPLHF.

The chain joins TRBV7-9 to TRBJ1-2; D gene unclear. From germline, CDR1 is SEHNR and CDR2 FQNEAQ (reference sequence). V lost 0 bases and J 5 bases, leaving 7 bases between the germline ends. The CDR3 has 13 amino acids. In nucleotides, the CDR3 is TGTGCCAGCAGCTTAGCCCAAACTTATGGCTACACCTTC. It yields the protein CASSLAQTYGYTF.

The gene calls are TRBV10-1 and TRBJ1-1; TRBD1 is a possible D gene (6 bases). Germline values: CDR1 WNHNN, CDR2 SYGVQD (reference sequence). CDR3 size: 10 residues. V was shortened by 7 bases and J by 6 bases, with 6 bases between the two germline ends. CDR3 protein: CASKGAEAFF. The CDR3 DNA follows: TGCGCCAGCAAGGGGGCTGAAGCTTTCTTT.

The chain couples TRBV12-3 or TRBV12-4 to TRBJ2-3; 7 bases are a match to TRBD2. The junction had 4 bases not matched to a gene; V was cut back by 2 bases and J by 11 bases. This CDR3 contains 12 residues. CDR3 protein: CASSLTGGGQYF. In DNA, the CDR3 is TGTGCCAGCAGTTTAACAGGCGGGGGGCAGTATTTT.

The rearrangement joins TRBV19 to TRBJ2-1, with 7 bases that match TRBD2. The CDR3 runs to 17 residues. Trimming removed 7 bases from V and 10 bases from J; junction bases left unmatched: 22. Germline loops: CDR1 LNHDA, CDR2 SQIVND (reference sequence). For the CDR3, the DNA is TGTGCCAGTACCCTTGGGGCTAGCGGAGCCGCGACGGGGGAGCAGTTCTTC. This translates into CASTLGASGAATGEQFF.

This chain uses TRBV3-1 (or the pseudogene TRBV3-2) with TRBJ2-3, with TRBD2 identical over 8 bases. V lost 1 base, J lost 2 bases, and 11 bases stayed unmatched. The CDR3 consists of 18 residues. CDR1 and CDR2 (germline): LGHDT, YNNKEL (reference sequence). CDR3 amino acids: CASSQVVLREVSTDTQYF. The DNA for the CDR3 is TGTGCCAGCAGCCAAGTCGTTCTGCGGGAGGTCTCCACAGATACGCAGTATTTT.

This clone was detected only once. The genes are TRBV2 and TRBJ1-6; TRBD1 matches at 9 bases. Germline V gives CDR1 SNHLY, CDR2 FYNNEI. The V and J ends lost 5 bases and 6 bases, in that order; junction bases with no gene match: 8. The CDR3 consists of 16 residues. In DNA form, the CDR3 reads TGTGCCAGCAGTCCTCGGACAGGGGAAAGTAATTCACCCCTCCACTTT. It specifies CASSPRTGESNSPLHF.

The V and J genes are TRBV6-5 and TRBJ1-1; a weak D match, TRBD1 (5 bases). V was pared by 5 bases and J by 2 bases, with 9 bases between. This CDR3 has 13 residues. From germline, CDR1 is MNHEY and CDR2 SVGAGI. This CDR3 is CASSPGINTEAFF. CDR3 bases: TGTGCCAGCAGTCCAGGGATAAACACTGAAGCTTTCTTT.

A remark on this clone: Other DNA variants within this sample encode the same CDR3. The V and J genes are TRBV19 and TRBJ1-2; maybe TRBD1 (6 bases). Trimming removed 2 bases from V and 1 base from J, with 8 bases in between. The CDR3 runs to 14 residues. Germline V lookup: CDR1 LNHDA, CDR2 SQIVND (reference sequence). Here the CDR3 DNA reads TGTGCCAGTAGTATAACAGGGAGTAACTATGGCTACACCTTC. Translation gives CASSITGSNYGYTF.

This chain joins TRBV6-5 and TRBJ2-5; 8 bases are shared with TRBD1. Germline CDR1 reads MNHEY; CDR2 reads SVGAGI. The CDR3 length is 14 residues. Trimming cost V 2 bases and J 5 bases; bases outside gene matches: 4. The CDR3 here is CASSYQGARETQYF. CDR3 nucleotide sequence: TGTGCCAGCAGTTACCAGGGGGCTCGGGAGACCCAGTACTTC.

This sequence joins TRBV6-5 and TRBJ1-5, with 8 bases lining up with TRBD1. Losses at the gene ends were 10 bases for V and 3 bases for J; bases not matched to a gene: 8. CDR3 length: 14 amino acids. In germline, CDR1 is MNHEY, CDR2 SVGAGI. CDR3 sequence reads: CAIGQGWDNQPQHF. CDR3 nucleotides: TGTGCCATCGGACAGGGCTGGGACAATCAGCCCCAGCATTTT.